This T cell receptor (beta chain) derives from a study of CD8 T cells in Susac syndrome. The CDR3 contains 16 residues. V shed 7 bases, J shed 13 bases, and the junction held 22 bases outside the gene matches. The RNA, roughly 0.5 to 1 ug, was put through reverse transcription using random hexamers. TCRdb fed the immunoSEQ multiplex PCR reads into MiXCR, producing one record per CDR3 protein. The sample gives about 200,000 distinct CDR3 sequences, 85% to 95% of which show up once; approximately 0.1% is in the top ten. The rearrangement links TRBV12-3 or TRBV12-4 to TRBJ2-1; 7 bases fit TRBD1. Input material: CD4+ T cells from PBMCs. The source of this sequence is a human donor in good health. CDR3 in amino acids: CASNTHYGTEEVNQFF. CDR3 DNA sequence: TGTGCCAGCAATACACATTATGGGACAGAAGAAGTCAATCAGTTCTTC.